These T cell receptor beta chains were read from a single sample in a study of CD4 T cells in relation to SARS-CoV-2 and coronaviruses. These receptors have no known antigen. Measured with immunoSEQ multiplex PCR; TCRdb has only the in-frame clones, and not every one. The data contain approximately 41,000 clones, roughly 80% of them seen just once; the ten biggest clones take up around 20%. Sequenced material: memory CD4+ T cells from PBMCs, cultured in vitro. The receptors shown here come from an adult with COVID-19. The CDR3 runs from the conserved cysteine through the conserved F or W. The D gene is left open where the match is weak. Where a row states a size, it is once, few, many or the class of an expanded clone; other rows omit it.

d_call	v_call	clone_size	j_call	cdr3_aa	cdr3_nt
.	TRBV15	.	TRBJ2-3	CATRQYASTDTQYF	TGTGCCACCAGACAATATGCTAGCACAGATACGCAGTATTTT
TRBD2	TRBV27	.	TRBJ2-7	CASRATGGPNEQYF	TGTGCCAGCCGGGCCACGGGAGGGCCTAACGAGCAGTACTTC
.	TRBV5-4	.	TRBJ2-2	CASSPGVSVTGELFF	TGTGCCAGCAGTCCGGGAGTTAGCGTCACCGGGGAGCTGTTTTTT
.	TRBV2	.	TRBJ1-3	CASSRLGNTIYF	TGTGCCAGCAGCCGGCTTGGAAACACCATATATTTT
.	TRBV3-1/TRBV3-2	few	TRBJ2-3	CASSQSQSQDTQYF	TGTGCCAGCAGCCAATCGCAATCCCAAGATACGCAGTATTTT
.	TRBV6-5	.	TRBJ2-1	CASSTHDVYNEQFF	TGTGCCAGCAGTACCCACGACGTTTACAATGAGCAGTTCTTC
.	TRBV6-5	once	TRBJ2-7	CASSYRLSHNSYEQYF	TGTGCCAGCAGTTACCGACTGTCACATAACTCCTACGAGCAGTACTTC
.	TRBV7-9	few	TRBJ1-3	CASSLWDVRNTIYF	TGTGCCAGCAGCTTATGGGACGTTCGAAACACCATATATTTT
TRBD1	TRBV27	.	TRBJ2-7	CASRIPRDRGYEQYF	TGTGCCAGCAGGATTCCCCGGGACAGGGGCTACGAGCAGTACTTC
.	TRBV30	.	TRBJ2-7	CAGETGYEQYF	TGTGCCGGTGAGACGGGCTACGAGCAGTACTTC
TRBD1	TRBV6-5	.	TRBJ2-7	CASSSNVGQGYEQYF	TGTGCCAGCAGCTCAAACGTGGGACAGGGGTACGAGCAGTACTTC
.	TRBV9	few	TRBJ2-3	CASSVEASGTDTQYF	TGTGCCAGCAGCGTAGAGGCTAGTGGCACAGATACGCAGTATTTT
TRBD1	TRBV7-9	once	TRBJ1-2	CASSGYDREHYGYTF	TGTGCCAGCTCGGGTTACGACAGGGAACACTATGGCTACACCTTC
TRBD1	TRBV6-6	few	TRBJ1-6	CASSYGYRGISPLHF	TGTGCCAGCAGTTACGGTTACAGGGGCATCTCACCCCTCCACTTT
.	TRBV6-1	few	TRBJ1-2	CASSDRGFGYGYTF	TGTGCCAGCAGTGATAGGGGGTTCGGCTATGGCTACACCTTC
TRBD1	TRBV9	.	TRBJ1-1	CASSASQGALNTEAFF	TGTGCCAGCAGCGCCTCACAGGGGGCTTTGAACACTGAAGCTTTCTTT
.	TRBV11-3	.	TRBJ2-7	CASSKGSDEQYF	TGTGCCAGCAGCAAGGGCTCCGACGAGCAGTACTTC
.	TRBV11-1	.	TRBJ2-3	CASSFGADTHTDTQYF	TGTGCCAGCAGCTTCGGGGCAGACACACACACAGATACGCAGTATTTT
.	TRBV9	.	TRBJ2-5	CASSAAGRGQETQYF	TGTGCCAGCAGCGCCGCGGGCAGGGGCCAAGAGACCCAGTACTTC
.	TRBV27	.	TRBJ2-3	CASSLGTYLTDTQYF	TGTGCCAGCAGTTTGGGGACCTACCTAACAGATACGCAGTATTTT
.	TRBV12-3/TRBV12-4	few	TRBJ2-1	CASSQNRWNEQFF	TGTGCCAGCAGTCAAAACCGGTGGAATGAGCAGTTCTTC
.	TRBV29-1	once	TRBJ2-1	CSVVDGTYNEQFF	TGCAGCGTTGTGGACGGCACTTACAATGAGCAGTTCTTC
TRBD1	TRBV5-4	.	TRBJ2-7	CASSPRTGNAEQYF	TGTGCCAGCAGCCCCAGGACAGGGAACGCCGAGCAGTACTTC
.	TRBV5-1	.	TRBJ2-1	CASSSLGLRTGYNEQFF	TGCGCCAGCAGCTCGCTTGGACTTAGGACGGGATACAATGAGCAGTTCTTC
.	TRBV6-2/TRBV6-3	.	TRBJ2-7	CASSRQGGSSYEQYF	TGTGCCAGCAGTCGGCAAGGGGGGAGCTCCTACGAGCAGTACTTC
TRBD1	TRBV4-3	few	TRBJ2-2	CASSQEGQGPYANTGELFF	TGCGCCAGCAGCCAAGAGGGACAGGGGCCTTACGCGAACACCGGGGAGCTGTTTTTT
.	TRBV28	.	TRBJ2-3	CASSLGSGGYSTDTQYF	TGTGCCAGCAGTTTAGGTTCTGGCGGGTACAGCACAGATACGCAGTATTTT
TRBD1	TRBV2	few	TRBJ2-7	CAGLGTGDYEQYF	TGTGCCGGGCTCGGGACAGGTGACTACGAGCAGTACTTC
.	TRBV2	few	TRBJ1-5	CASSVQENQPQHF	TGTGCCAGCAGTGTGCAGGAGAATCAGCCCCAGCATTTT
.	TRBV7-2	.	TRBJ1-1	CASSLTGSTMNAFF	TGTGCCAGCAGCTTAACCGGATCAACTATGAACGCTTTCTTT
.	TRBV5-4	once	TRBJ1-3	CASSPSGVLQNTIYF	TGTGCCAGCAGCCCTTCTGGGGTTTTGCAAAACACCATATATTTT
.	TRBV9	.	TRBJ2-1	CASSVVSGEQFF	TGTGCCAGCAGCGTAGTTAGCGGTGAGCAGTTCTTC
.	TRBV15	once	TRBJ1-4	CATSRVGGEKLFF	TGTGCCACCAGCAGAGTCGGGGGGGAAAAACTGTTTTTT
.	TRBV6-5	.	TRBJ1-6	CASTEDGNSPLHF	TGTGCCAGCACGGAGGATGGAAATTCACCCCTCCACTTT
.	TRBV7-8	.	TRBJ2-3	CASRAPRSTDTQYF	TGTGCCAGCAGGGCCCCCCGGAGCACAGATACGCAGTATTTT
.	TRBV19	.	TRBJ1-1	CASRVLGQNTEAFF	TGTGCCAGTAGAGTATTAGGGCAGAACACTGAAGCTTTCTTT
.	TRBV29-1	.	TRBJ1-2	CSVWGDGYTF	TGCAGCGTGTGGGGAGATGGCTACACCTTC
.	TRBV18	.	TRBJ2-4	CASSPQGAKNIQYF	TGTGCCAGCTCACCTCAAGGGGCCAAAAACATTCAGTACTTC
TRBD1	TRBV28	.	TRBJ1-1	CASRDRGLSDTEAFF	TGTGCCAGCAGGGACAGGGGGCTCTCGGACACTGAAGCTTTCTTT
TRBD2	TRBV5-1	.	TRBJ2-2	CASSLLAGGAASRSTGELFF	TGCGCCAGCAGCTTGTTAGCGGGAGGCGCCGCTAGTCGAAGCACCGGGGAGCTGTTTTTT
TRBD2	TRBV7-8	few	TRBJ2-5	CASSVTSGSWETQYF	TGTGCCAGCAGCGTGACTAGCGGGAGTTGGGAGACCCAGTACTTC
.	TRBV30	.	TRBJ2-1	CAWSVDVPGQPRMDNEQFF	TGTGCCTGGAGTGTAGACGTACCCGGACAGCCTCGGATGGACAATGAGCAGTTCTTC
TRBD2	TRBV30	.	TRBJ2-7	CAWSHLAGKAYEQYF	TGTGCCTGGAGTCACCTAGCGGGGAAAGCCTACGAGCAGTACTTC
.	TRBV5-4	few	TRBJ2-5	CASSSQETQYF	TGTGCCAGCAGCTCGCAAGAGACCCAGTACTTC
TRBD2	TRBV4-2	.	TRBJ2-1	CASSQTSGSSYNEQFF	TGTGCCAGCAGCCAAACTAGCGGTAGCTCCTACAATGAGCAGTTCTTC